This T cell receptor (beta chain) was identified in a study of regulatory T cells in long-lasting Graves disease. Time point specified: persistent/refractory GD, antithyroid drugs over 5 years with positive TRAb. The TCR library was made from RNA that had been extracted from PBMCs in TRIzol. This clonotype occurred a few times. For TCR beta, libraries came from iRepertoire HTBI primers and Arm-PCR of CDR3 regions. A single record per CDR3 protein comes from TCRdb applying MiXCR to the multiplex PCR reads. The sample has about 470,000 distinct CDR3 sequences, less than 25% seen once. Sequencing was performed on peripheral blood mononuclear cells (PBMCs), taken when the disease was refractory, from a patient treated with antithyroid drugs. This receptor was identified in a female donor with Graves disease.

The CDR3 DNA follows: TGTGCCAGCAGTTTAAGGGGTATTTACGTCGCTTTCTTT. This gives the protein CASSLRGIYVAFF. The chain employs TRBV28 and TRBJ1-1; D may be TRBD1 (5 bases). Germline V gives CDR1 MDHEN, CDR2 SYDVKM. The CDR3 has 13 residues. V lost 2 bases and J 11 bases, leaving 15 bases between the germline ends.